This T cell receptor (beta chain) was recovered during a study of blood T cells in healthy people across ages. Whole-study findings and limits: Naive T cell percentage showed a strong correlation with the diversity of TCR beta. The unsorted PBMCs prevented any conclusive comparison of naive versus antigen-experienced cells.

For every donor, a draw yielded roughly 10 milliliters of peripheral blood. This clonotype was counted a few times. Its target is unknown. Primers used in a second PCR of about 6 to 11 cycles were a sample-barcoded 5' primer and a J-beta primer mix. Via MiXCR, TCRdb re-called the 5' RACE reads, giving one row per CDR3 protein. There are 2 million or so distinct CDR3 sequences in the sample; 49% occur only once, and over 2% lies in the top ten. V was clipped by 6 bases and J by 0 bases, with 20 bases between them. This CDR3 has 16 residues. Germline V gives CDR1 SQVTM, CDR2 ANQGSEA. This TCR was sampled from a middle-aged woman in good health. Sequenced: blood. This rearrangement joins TRBV29-1 to TRBJ1-2, with D possibly matching TRBD1 (6 bases). CDR3 in amino acids: CSVDWGGQGSNYGYTF. The CDR3 DNA follows: TGCAGCGTCGATTGGGGAGGTCAGGGGTCTAACTATGGCTACACCTTC.